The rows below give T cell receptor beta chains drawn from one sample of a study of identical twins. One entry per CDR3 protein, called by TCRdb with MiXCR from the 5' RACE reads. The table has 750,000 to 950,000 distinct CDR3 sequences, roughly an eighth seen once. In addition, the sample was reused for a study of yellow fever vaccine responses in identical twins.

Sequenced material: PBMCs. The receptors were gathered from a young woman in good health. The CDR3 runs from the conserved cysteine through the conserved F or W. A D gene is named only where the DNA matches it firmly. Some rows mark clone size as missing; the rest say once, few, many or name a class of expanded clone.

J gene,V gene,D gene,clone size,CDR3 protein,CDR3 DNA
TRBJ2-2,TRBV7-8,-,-,CASSLEWPGELFF,TGTGCCAGCAGCTTGGAATGGCCCGGGGAGCTGTTTTTT
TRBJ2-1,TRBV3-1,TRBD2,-,CASSPGTSGGAGVDEQFF,TGTGCCAGCAGCCCCGGGACTAGCGGGGGGGCCGGAGTTGATGAGCAGTTCTTC
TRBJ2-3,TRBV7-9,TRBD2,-,CASSLLAGGTSTDTQYF,TGTGCCAGCAGCTTGCTAGCGGGAGGGACTAGCACAGATACGCAGTATTTT
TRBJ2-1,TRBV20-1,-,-,CSARPRGSYNEQFF,TGCAGTGCTAGACCCCGAGGTAGCTACAATGAGCAGTTCTTC
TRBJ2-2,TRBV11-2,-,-,CASRQAGQAFGTGELFF,TGTGCCAGCAGGCAGGCGGGTCAGGCCTTTGGGACCGGGGAGCTGTTTTTT
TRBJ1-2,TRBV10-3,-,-,CAISDRDLEGYTF,TGTGCCATCAGTGACCGGGACCTAGAGGGCTACACCTTC
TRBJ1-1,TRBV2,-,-,CASGEQGGTEAFF,TGTGCCAGCGGTGAACAGGGTGGTACTGAAGCTTTCTTT
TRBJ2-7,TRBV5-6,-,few,CASSFGSGAYEQYF,TGTGCCAGCAGCTTCGGCTCAGGGGCCTACGAGCAGTACTTC
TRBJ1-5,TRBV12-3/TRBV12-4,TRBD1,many,CASSVDRMGQGVRPQHF,TGTGCCAGCAGTGTGGACCGAATGGGACAGGGCGTAAGGCCCCAGCATTTT
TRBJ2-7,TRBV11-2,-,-,CASSFIRGVGHSYEQYF,TGTGCCAGCAGCTTTATAAGGGGCGTTGGACACTCCTACGAGCAGTACTTC
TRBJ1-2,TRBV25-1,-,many,CASSASFQAGYTF,TGTGCCAGCAGTGCCTCATTCCAGGCCGGCTACACCTTC
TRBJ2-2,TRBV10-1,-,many,CASSGTSNTGELFF,TGCGCCAGCAGCGGGACTTCGAACACCGGGGAGCTGTTTTTT
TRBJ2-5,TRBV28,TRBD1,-,CASNMGTGGTETQYF,TGTGCCAGCAACATGGGGACAGGTGGGACAGAGACCCAGTACTTC
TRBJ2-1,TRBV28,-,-,CASRVRGVEQFF,TGTGCCAGCAGGGTAAGGGGGGTTGAGCAGTTCTTC
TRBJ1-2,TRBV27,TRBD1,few,CASSTRTGDYGYTF,TGTGCCAGCAGTACCCGGACAGGGGACTATGGCTACACCTTC
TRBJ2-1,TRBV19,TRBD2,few,CASSKRGLAGNDEQFF,TGTGCCAGTAGTAAACGGGGGCTAGCGGGAAATGATGAGCAGTTCTTC
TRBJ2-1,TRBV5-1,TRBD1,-,CASSRGQGYNEQFF,TGCGCCAGCAGCCGGGGACAGGGCTACAATGAGCAGTTCTTC
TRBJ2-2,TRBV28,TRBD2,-,CASSLRLAVHTGELFF,TGTGCCAGCAGTTTACGGCTAGCGGTCCACACCGGGGAGCTGTTTTTT
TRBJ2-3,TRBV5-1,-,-,CASSFNKRDTQYF,TGCGCCAGCAGCTTCAACAAGCGAGATACGCAGTATTTT
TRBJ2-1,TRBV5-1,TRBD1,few,CASSLVGDRGRFNEQFF,TGCGCCAGCAGCTTGGTGGGCGACAGGGGGCGGTTCAATGAGCAGTTCTTC
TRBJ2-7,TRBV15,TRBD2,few,CATSRSGTSGRRPYEQYF,TGTGCCACCAGCAGATCCGGGACTAGCGGGAGAAGACCCTACGAGCAGTACTTC
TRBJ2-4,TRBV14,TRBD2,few,CASSHAAGVAKNIQYF,TGTGCCAGCAGCCACGCGGCGGGGGTAGCCAAAAACATTCAGTACTTC
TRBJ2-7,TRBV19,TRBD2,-,CASSISRATSGTLGEQYF,TGTGCCAGTAGTATTAGTAGGGCAACTAGCGGGACCCTCGGTGAGCAGTACTTC
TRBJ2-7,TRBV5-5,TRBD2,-,CASSFAPAGESTNYEQYF,TGTGCCAGCAGCTTTGCCCCAGCGGGAGAATCAACAAACTACGAGCAGTACTTC
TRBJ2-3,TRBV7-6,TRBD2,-,CASSFGTSGIGTDTQYF,TGTGCCAGCAGCTTCGGGACTAGCGGGATTGGCACAGATACGCAGTATTTT
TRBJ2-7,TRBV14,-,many,CASSQAVRAYEQYF,TGTGCCAGCAGCCAAGCCGTCAGGGCTTACGAGCAGTACTTC